The 29 T cell receptor beta chains listed next were all sequenced from one sample in a study of tissue T cells after allogeneic stem cell transplantation. Clones were sequenced by immunoSEQ multiplex PCR, and TCRdb holds only the in-frame ones, with some missing. The data contain 20,000 to 25,000 clones, roughly two thirds of them singletons. The specimen was spleen. These TCRs come from a female BALB/c mouse in good health. MHC haplotype here: H2-d.

Turning to this clone: Gene names and germline refer to mouse. CDR3 bases read: TGTGCCTGGACCCGGGACAGTGCAAACACAGAAGTCTTC. It specifies CAWTRDSANTEVF. The full CDR3 reads CAWTRDSANTEVFF. J is TRBJ1-1 and V is TRBV31, with 7 positions matching TRBD1. Read sequence stops 1 residue before the CDR3 end, and the germline J gene provides the missing end. The CDR3 covers 14 residues. Germline trimming cut 4 bases from V and 0 bases from J; bases unmatched to any gene: 5. CDR1 is GKSSPN and CDR2 is SITVG in the germline V gene.

Note on this clone: Germline and genes here are mouse. Coverage ceases 1 residue before the CDR3 finishes, and the germline J gene fills in the end. V and J are TRBV4 and TRBJ1-1, with D possibly matching TRBD1 (6 bases). The CDR3 loop spans 15 amino acids. Germline CDR1 is LGHDT and CDR2 is YNNKQL (reference sequence). V lost 5 bases and J 1 base, leaving 14 bases between the germline ends. CDR3 in amino acids: CASSISGTKNTEVFF. The sequenced part of the CDR3 DNA is TGTGCCAGCAGCATTTCCGGGACAAAAAACACAGAAGTCTTC.

Turning to this clone: Gene names denote mouse genes. Read sequence stops 1 residue before the CDR3 end, and the germline J gene provides the missing end. The chain recombines TRBV4 with TRBJ2-1, with 7 bases fitting TRBD1. The CDR3 is 14 amino acids. Trimming took 5 bases from V and 2 from J; bases not matched to a gene: 3. Per the germline V gene, CDR1 is LGHDT and CDR2 is YNNKQL (reference sequence). The CDR3 sequence: CASSRGQDYAEQFF. Partial CDR3 DNA: TGTGCCAGCAGCCGCGGACAGGACTATGCTGAGCAGTTC.

On this clone: Gene labels here are mouse ones. The CDR3 end lies 1 residue beyond the end of the read and is filled in from the germline J gene. The genes are TRBV17 and TRBJ1-4; a weak D match, TRBD1 (6 bases). The V gene's germline CDR1 is MNHDT and CDR2 YYDKIL. The length of the CDR3 is 14 residues. The V end lost 4 bases, the J end lost 1 base, and 7 bases lay between the germline ends. CDR3 sequence reads: CASSKQGSNERLFF. The covered CDR3 bases are TGTGCTAGCAGTAAACAGGGTTCCAACGAAAGATTATTT.

A remark on this clone: Here the gene names and germline are mouse. Read coverage stops 1 residue before the CDR3 terminus; the germline J gene supplies the remainder. The chain recombines TRBV19 with TRBJ2-5; TRBD2 agrees at 7 bases. Per the germline V gene, CDR1 is FNHDT and CDR2 is SITEND (reference sequence). Trimming at V came to 5 bases and at J to 0 bases, leaving 6 bases not matched to a gene. The CDR3 contains 15 residues. The sequenced part of the CDR3 DNA is TGTGCCAGCAGCCCTTACTGGGGTAACCAAGACACCCAGTAC. It translates to CASSPYWGNQDTQY. The entire CDR3 reads CASSPYWGNQDTQYF.

On this clone itself: Any gene name here is a mouse gene name. The read ends 1 residue early relative to the CDR3; the germline J gene fills the gap. The rearrangement links TRBV13-2 to TRBJ2-5; D may be TRBD1 (6 bases). The CDR3 runs 16 residues. Germline CDR1 NNHNN, CDR2 SYGAGS (reference sequence). Trimming pared 0 bases from V and 0 bases from J, leaving 11 bases between. CDR3 DNA (partial): TGTGCCAGCGGTGATGCAGGGACAATTAACCAAGACACCCAGTAC. Its protein product is CASGDAGTINQDTQY. The full CDR3 protein is CASGDAGTINQDTQYF.

As regards this clone: Genes and germline come from the mouse. The sequenced CDR3 bases are TGCACCTGCAGTGCCCTGGGGAGTCAAAACACCTTGTAC. Translated: CTCSALGSQNTLY. The full CDR3 is CTCSALGSQNTLYF. The chain is built from TRBV1 and TRBJ2-4, with D maybe TRBD2 (6 bases). The CDR3 goes on 1 residue after the read ends, and that part is filled in from the germline J gene. This CDR3 has 14 amino acids. The germline V gene has CDR1 NSQYPW and CDR2 LRSPGD (reference sequence). Trimming left V 3 bases short and J 0 bases short, with 7 bases between.

With respect to this clone: Germline and genes: mouse. The CDR3 end lies 1 residue beyond the end of the read and is filled in from the germline J gene. The gene calls are TRBV1 and TRBJ1-1, with 8 bases matching TRBD1. Germline loops: CDR1 NSQYPW, CDR2 LRSPGD (reference sequence). The CDR3 has 13 amino acids. Unmatched junction bases numbered 2, after V lost 3 bases and J lost 5 bases. The CDR3 sequence: CTCSARQGTEVFF. The sequenced part of the CDR3 DNA is TGCACCTGCAGTGCCAGACAGGGGACAGAAGTCTTC. Full variable domain (missing parts from reference TRBV1 and TRBJ1-1): VTLLEQNPRWRLVPRGQAVNLRCILKNSQYPWMSWYQQDLQKQLQWLFTLRSPGDKEVKSLPGADYLATRVTDTELRLQVANMSQGRTLYCTCSARQGTEVFFGKGTRLTVV.

Concerning this clone itself: Genes and germline are mouse. The read falls 1 residue short of the CDR3 end, and the missing part is taken from the germline J gene. V usage is TRBV1 and J usage is TRBJ2-2; D unresolved. V lost 0 bases, J lost 2 bases, and 10 bases lay in between. Germline CDR1 is NSQYPW and CDR2 is LRSPGD (reference sequence). This CDR3 spans 16 amino acids. The CDR3 sequence is CTCSADRGDNTGQLYF. The CDR3 bases that were read are TGCACCTGCAGTGCAGATCGGGGTGATAACACCGGGCAGCTCTAC.

With respect to this clone: Genes here carry mouse names. The CDR3 end falls 1 residue outside the read, so it is completed with the germline J gene. This chain connects TRBV26 to TRBJ1-6; TRBD1 matches at 9 bases. TRBJ1-6 is an ORF for which the function is uncertain. The germline V gene has CDR1 KGHPV and CDR2 FQNQEV (reference sequence). The junction had 8 bases not matched to a gene; V was cut back by 7 bases and J by 7 bases. There are 15 residues in the CDR3. CDR3 DNA (partial): TGTGCCAGCACCCCTCGGGACAGGGCAAATTCGCCCCTCTAC. It specifies CASTPRDRANSPLY. The full CDR3 sequence reads CASTPRDRANSPLYF.

As regards this clone: All gene names here are mouse names. The read terminates 1 residue before the CDR3 end, so the remaining end is supplied by the germline J gene. The chain is built from TRBV4 and TRBJ1-1; possibly TRBD1 for D (5 bases). Germline V gene lookup returns CDR1 LGHDT and CDR2 YNNKQL (reference sequence). The V end was cut by 5 bases, the J end by 1 base, with 11 bases between. The length of the CDR3 is 14 residues. Partial CDR3 DNA: TGTGCCAGCAGCATACAGGTGAGGAACACAGAAGTCTTC. Residues: CASSIQVRNTEVF. The whole CDR3 protein reads CASSIQVRNTEVFF.

A word on this clone: Gene names denote mouse genes. The CDR3 end falls 1 residue outside the read, so it is completed with the germline J gene. V is TRBV19 and J is TRBJ1-1, with 9 bases identical to TRBD1. The CDR3 covers 14 residues. CDR1 and CDR2 (germline): FNHDT, SITEND (reference sequence). V lost 3 bases to trimming and J lost 1 base; unmatched junction nucleotides: 1. The DNA read from the CDR3 is TGTGCCAGCAGTACGGGACAGGGAAACACAGAAGTCTTC. This translates into CASSTGQGNTEVF. The CDR3 in its entirety is CASSTGQGNTEVFF.

For this clone: Gene names and germline match the mouse. With the read ending 1 residue before the CDR3 end, the germline J gene is used to fill in that end. The chain recombines TRBV4 with TRBJ1-2; the D gene is possibly TRBD1 (5 bases). This CDR3 has 14 residues. Germline CDR1 and CDR2: LGHDT and YNNKQL (reference sequence). V shed 4 bases and J shed 0 bases, with 9 bases lying between them. The sequenced part of the CDR3 DNA is TGTGCCAGCAGCTCCCTCAGGGCAAACTCCGACTACACC. Encoded protein: CASSSLRANSDYT. From start to end, the CDR3 is CASSSLRANSDYTF.

As concerns this clone: Gene names denote mouse genes. The CDR3 bases that were read are TGTGCCAGCAGTGACAGGGTGGATGAGCAGTTC. Protein: CASSDRVDEQF. In full, the CDR3 is CASSDRVDEQFF. The chain joins TRBV13-3 to TRBJ2-1, with D tentatively TRBD1 (5 bases). The CDR3 goes on 1 residue after the read ends, and that part is filled in from the germline J gene. Germline V lookup: CDR1 NNHDY, CDR2 SYVADS. CDR3 length: 12 amino acids. Deletions cut 2 bases from V and 9 bases from J, with 9 bases between.

Points on this clone: Gene names and germline refer to mouse. The CDR3 goes on 1 residue after the read ends, and that part is filled in from the germline J gene. The chain recombines TRBV31 with TRBJ2-3, with 10 bases aligning to TRBD2. From germline, CDR1 is GKSSPN and CDR2 SITVG. The CDR3 is made up of 16 amino acids. With V trimmed by 1 base and J by 0 bases, 4 bases remained unmatched. The CDR3 spells CAWSPRDWGSAETLYF. CDR3 DNA (partial): TGTGCCTGGAGTCCCCGGGACTGGGGTAGTGCAGAAACGCTGTAT.

Turning to this clone: Mouse gene names apply. The read stops 1 residue short of the end of the CDR3; the missing end is completed from the germline J gene. The chain is built from TRBV1 and TRBJ1-1, with TRBD1 identical over 7 bases. In germline, CDR1 is NSQYPW, CDR2 LRSPGD (reference sequence). This CDR3 is 13 amino acids long. With 0 bases clipped from V and 9 bases from J, the junction kept 4 bases outside the gene matches. Here the CDR3 reads CTCSADVQGKVFF. CDR3 bases read: TGCACCTGCAGTGCAGATGTACAGGGGAAAGTCTTC. The whole variable domain, filled in from reference TRBV1 and TRBJ1-1, reads VTLLEQNPRWRLVPRGQAVNLRCILKNSQYPWMSWYQQDLQKQLQWLFTLRSPGDKEVKSLPGADYLATRVTDTELRLQVANMSQGRTLYCTCSADVQGKVFFGKGTRLTVV.

A word on this clone: These gene names are mouse names. The sequence runs out 1 residue before the end of the CDR3; the remainder is reconstructed from the germline J gene. The chain joins TRBV1 to TRBJ2-7; 10 bases map to TRBD2. The V segment lost 0 bases and the J segment 7 bases; nucleotides outside the gene matches: 6. Germline assignment: CDR1 NSQYPW and CDR2 LRSPGD (reference sequence). The CDR3 runs to 15 residues. The sequenced CDR3 bases are TGCACCTGCAGTGCAGAGACTGGGGGGAAGAGGGAACAGTAC. This encodes CTCSAETGGKREQY. The full-length CDR3 reads as CTCSAETGGKREQYF.

To note about this clone: Any gene name here is a mouse gene name. The read halts 1 residue ahead of the CDR3 end, with the missing end drawn from the germline J gene. This rearrangement joins TRBV2 to TRBJ1-4; D is possibly TRBD1 (6 bases). CDR1 LGHNA and CDR2 YSYQKL come from the germline V gene. V was cut by 1 base and J by 3 bases, with 9 bases left in between. The CDR3 contains 15 residues. The DNA read from the CDR3 is TGTGCCAGCAGCCAAGCCGGGACAACCAACGAAAGATTATTT. Translating it yields CASSQAGTTNERLF. The complete CDR3 protein is CASSQAGTTNERLFF.

This clone was seen a few times. Here the gene names and germline are mouse. The read ends 1 residue early relative to the CDR3; the germline J gene fills the gap. This chain uses TRBV20 with TRBJ1-4; 10 bases map to TRBD1. The V gene's germline CDR1 is GFQATS and CDR2 STVNSAI. V lost 5 bases and J lost 7; bases outside the gene matches: 4. This CDR3 is 13 amino acids long. The CDR3 DNA, read in part, is TGTGGTGCTGGGACAGGGGAAGGCGAAAGATTATTT. Its protein is CGAGTGEGERLF. The full CDR3 reads CGAGTGEGERLFF. Variable domain in full (rest from reference TRBV20 and TRBJ1-4): GALVYQYPRRTICKSGTSMRMECQAVGFQATSVAWYRQSPQKTFELIALSTVNSAIKYEQNFTQEKFPISHPNLSFSSMTVLNAYLEDRGLYLCGAGTGEGERLFFGHGTKLSVL.

Remarks on this clone: Germline and genes here are mouse. The CDR3 DNA, read in part, is TGTGCCAGCAGCCAAGACGGTGAGGGTCAAAACACCTTGTAC. It yields the protein CASSQDGEGQNTLY. The complete CDR3 sequence is CASSQDGEGQNTLYF. The chain has TRBV5 and TRBJ2-4; D is unclear. The read is 1 residue too short to cover the CDR3 end, so that end is filled in from the germline J gene. CDR1 LGHNA and CDR2 YNLKQL come from the germline V gene (reference sequence). The CDR3 runs 15 residues. The ends were cut back, 0 bases at V and 1 base at J, with 8 bases in the middle.

About this clone itself: Genes and germline come from the mouse. Coverage ceases 1 residue before the CDR3 finishes, and the germline J gene fills in the end. The rearrangement uses TRBV19 and TRBJ2-4, with D uncertain. Trimming left V 1 base short and J 5 bases short, with 14 bases between. This CDR3 contains 15 residues. From germline, CDR1 is FNHDT and CDR2 SITEND (reference sequence). The CDR3 region is CASSISPGGRNTLYF. The CDR3 DNA, read in part, is TGTGCCAGCAGTATAAGCCCCGGTGGGAGAAACACCTTGTAC.

As to this clone: Mouse names are used for the genes. The observed sequence ends 1 residue before the CDR3 terminus, with the missing tail filled in from the germline J gene. Other DNA sequences in the sample encode the same CDR3. The chain carries TRBV2 and TRBJ2-7; no definite D call. The germline gives CDR1 LGHNA, CDR2 YSYQKL. With 0 bases removed from V and 4 bases from J, the gap between germline ends came to 4 bases. This CDR3 contains 12 residues. The CDR3 bases that were read are TGTGCCAGCAGCCAAGATGGGTATGAACAGTAC. Protein sequence: CASSQDGYEQY. The CDR3 as a whole reads CASSQDGYEQYF.

In regard to this clone: These gene names are mouse names. The read finishes 1 residue shy of the CDR3 end, and the germline J gene is used to complete it. V gene TRBV13-2 combines with J gene TRBJ1-6; D remains unclear. TRBJ1-6 counts as an open reading frame of uncertain function. Germline CDR1 is NNHNN and CDR2 is SYGAGS (reference sequence). V gave up 2 bases and J gave up 3 bases, with 6 bases separating them. The CDR3 contains 14 residues. The CDR3 bases that were read are TGTGCCAGCGGTGACCCAGACTATAATTCGCCCCTCTAC. Its protein is CASGDPDYNSPLY. The whole CDR3 protein is CASGDPDYNSPLYF.

In the case of this clone: Mouse gene names and germline throughout. The read ends 1 residue before the CDR3 terminus; that terminus is restored from the germline J gene. The chain combines TRBV13-1 with TRBJ2-3, with 8 bases that match TRBD2. The CDR3 sequence is 14 residues long. The junction had 2 bases not matched to a gene; V was cut back by 2 bases and J by 3 bases. Germline CDR1 and CDR2: NSHNY and SYGAGN. This CDR3 reads CASSEGGRAETLYF. CDR3 bases read: TGTGCCAGCAGTGAGGGGGGGCGCGCAGAAACGCTGTAT.

This clone has a handful of counts. All gene names here are mouse names. The read falls 1 residue short of the CDR3 end, and the missing part is taken from the germline J gene. The chain joins TRBV29 to TRBJ1-2; D unresolved. CDR3 length equals 14 residues. Germline values: CDR1 MSHET, CDR2 SYDVDS. Trimming pared 2 bases from V and 5 bases from J, leaving 12 bases between. CDR3 DNA (partial): TGTGCTAGCAGTTTACGGGTAGAGGGATCCGACTACACC. Translating gives CASSLRVEGSDYT. The entire CDR3 is CASSLRVEGSDYTF.

This clone was counted only a few times. The gene symbols are mouse symbols. The read ends 1 residue shy of where the CDR3 ends; the end is completed using the germline J gene. The rearrangement joins TRBV24 to TRBJ2-7; no firm D call. The V end lost 8 bases, the J end lost 4 bases, and 3 bases lay between the germline ends. Germline V gene data show CDR1 as KGHTA and CDR2 as FRNEEI. The CDR3 sequence is 9 residues long. Incomplete CDR3 DNA: TGTGCCAGCGGGTATGAACAGTAC. Translation gives CASGYEQY. The whole CDR3 protein reads CASGYEQYF.

This clone was counted only a few times. Germline and genes here are mouse. The read ends 1 residue early relative to the CDR3; the germline J gene fills the gap. The V gene is TRBV29, the J gene TRBJ2-7; no definite D call. The CDR3 spans 10 residues. V gave up 3 bases and J gave up 5 bases, with 2 bases separating them. Germline V gene lookup returns CDR1 MSHET and CDR2 SYDVDS. The sequenced part of the CDR3 DNA is TGTGCTAGCAGTTTGGATGAACAGTAC. This gives the protein CASSLDEQY. The whole CDR3 sequence is CASSLDEQYF.

This clone was seen a few times. Germline and genes: mouse. The CDR3 sequence is CASSQDARAGNTLYF. CDR3 bases read: TGTGCCAGCAGCCAAGATGCCAGGGCTGGAAATACGCTCTAT. The rearrangement uses TRBV5 and TRBJ1-3; possibly TRBD1 for D (5 bases). The read falls 1 residue short of the CDR3 end, and the missing part is taken from the germline J gene. Looked up from germline, CDR1 is LGHNA and CDR2 is YNLKQL (reference sequence). The V and J ends lost 0 bases and 2 bases respectively, with 8 bases between them. The CDR3 spans 15 residues.

With respect to this clone: The genes and germline here are from mouse. The read gets to within 1 residue of the CDR3 end, and the germline J gene fills in the rest. This rearrangement joins TRBV31 to TRBJ2-1; TRBD1 is a possible D gene (5 bases). The CDR3 extends over 13 amino acids. Germline loops: CDR1 GKSSPN, CDR2 SITVG. V lost 0 bases and J lost 5, with 8 bases in between. The CDR3 bases that were read are TGTGCCTGGAGTCTAGAACAGGATGCTGAGCAGTTC. Encoded protein: CAWSLEQDAEQF. The full CDR3 protein is CAWSLEQDAEQFF.